Shown below are 25 T cell receptor beta chains from a single sample sequenced in a study of blood T cell repertoires in COVID-19. Data came from immunoSEQ multiplex PCR; TCRdb stores just in-frame clones and leaves some out. This sample carries some 87,000 clones, under 80% of them seen once, and the ten largest clones take roughly 20%. Sequenced sample: peripheral blood. The receptors stem from an elderly woman with active or convalescent COVID-19.

This chain joins TRBV9 and TRBJ1-6, with D possibly TRBD1 on 6 matching bases. CDR1 and CDR2 from the germline V gene are SGDLS and YYNGEE. The CDR3 has 15 amino acids. V lost 0 bases and J 8 bases, leaving 12 bases between the germline ends. This chain's CDR3 is CASSVGAGAYSPLHF. CDR3 sequence (DNA): TGTGCCAGCAGCGTAGGAGCAGGGGCTTATTCACCCCTCCACTTT.

This chain joins TRBV10-3 and TRBJ2-1; 8 bases map to TRBD1. This CDR3 is built from 17 residues. CDR1 is ENHRY, CDR2 SYGVKD, per germline. Trimming at V came to 4 bases and at J to 4 bases, leaving 12 bases not matched to a gene. The CDR3 bases are TGTGCCATCAGTGTGGGGACAGGAATGAACCTTTACAATGAGCAGTTCTTC. Translating gives CAISVGTGMNLYNEQFF.

The V gene is TRBV5-1, the J gene TRBJ1-4, with TRBD1 identical over 11 bases. Trimming took 6 bases from V and 7 from J; bases not matched to a gene: 5. The CDR3 contains 14 residues. From germline, CDR1 is SGHRS and CDR2 YFSETQ. The CDR3 is CASTPGTGGEKLFF. CDR3 sequence (DNA): TGCGCCAGCACCCCCGGGACAGGGGGTGAAAAACTGTTTTTT.

The table lists this clone with a few counts. The chain combines TRBV11-2 with TRBJ2-7; perhaps TRBD1 as D (6 bases). Between the trimmed V and J ends, which lost 0 bases and 5 bases, there was a span of 14 bases. Germline assignment: CDR1 SGHAT and CDR2 FQNNGV. The CDR3 runs 15 residues. The CDR3 DNA follows: TGTGCCAGCAGCTTAGATCGAGGGGGTTTCGACGAGCAGTACTTC. It specifies CASSLDRGGFDEQYF.

The rearrangement joins TRBV7-9 to TRBJ2-7; TRBD1 matches at 8 bases. J gave up 3 bases and V 6 bases, and 7 bases lay outside the gene matches. Germline V CDR1 and CDR2: SEHNR, FQNEAQ (reference sequence). The CDR3 has 14 residues. The CDR3 region has the DNA TGTGCCAGCAGGGGGGACAGGAAATTCTACGAGCAGTACTTC. This gives the protein CASRGDRKFYEQYF.

The CDR3 DNA reads TGTGCCAGCAGTGAAAGACGAACAGGACCAGGGACTGAAGCTTTCTTT. Amino acids: CASSERRTGPGTEAFF. V is TRBV6-1 and J is TRBJ1-1; perhaps TRBD1 as D (5 bases). Germline V gives CDR1 MNHNS, CDR2 SASEGT. Trimming cost V 2 bases and J 5 bases, with 18 bases left between them. The CDR3 is made up of 16 amino acids.

This clone was seen ten or more times. This chain uses TRBV18 with TRBJ1-2; D ambiguous. Germline V gene data show CDR1 as KGHSH and CDR2 as LQKENI. V dropped 4 bases and J dropped 6 bases, with 6 bases sitting between them. The CDR3 contains 11 residues. The CDR3 DNA is TGTGCCAGCTCACAGAGGGATGGCTACACCTTC. It yields the protein CASSQRDGYTF.

This clone occurred many times. The V and J genes are TRBV11-2 and TRBJ2-7; 8 bases align to TRBD1. Per germline, CDR1 SGHAT and CDR2 FQNNGV. Trimming removed 0 bases from V and 5 bases from J; junction bases left unmatched: 6. CDR3 length equals 15 residues. CDR3 coding DNA: TGTGCCAGCAGCTTAGACCCCGCAGGGGGCAACGAGCAGTACTTC. Protein sequence: CASSLDPAGGNEQYF.

The chain has TRBV10-2 and TRBJ1-5, with 8 positions matching TRBD1. With V trimmed by 6 bases and J by 2 bases, 6 bases remained unmatched. The CDR3 spans 15 residues. Looked up from germline, CDR1 is WSHSY and CDR2 is SAAADI. CDR3 amino acids: CASRSGGMGNQPQHF. The CDR3 DNA reads TGCGCCAGCAGATCAGGGGGCATGGGCAATCAGCCCCAGCATTTT.

In its sample, this clone was seen a few times. The chain joins TRBV5-1 to TRBJ2-3, with D perhaps matching TRBD2 (6 bases). The V end was cut by 1 base, the J end by 1 base, with 13 bases between. Germline CDR1 reads SGHRS; CDR2 reads YFSETQ. This CDR3 region has 16 residues. The DNA for the CDR3 is TGCGCCAGCAGCTTGATGGGGGGACGGGGCACAGATACGCAGTATTTT. Its translation is CASSLMGGRGTDTQYF.

V usage is TRBV27 and J usage is TRBJ1-4; D ambiguous. Trimming took 2 bases from V and 7 from J, leaving 14 bases between them. This CDR3 is built from 15 residues. Germline V gene lookup returns CDR1 MNHEY and CDR2 SMNVEV (reference sequence). CDR3 region: CASSLKYPTSEKLFF. In DNA form, the CDR3 reads TGTGCCAGCAGTTTAAAATACCCCACGAGTGAAAAACTGTTTTTT.

This chain joins TRBV9 and TRBJ2-1, with D maybe TRBD1 (5 bases). The V end was cut by 5 bases, the J end by 5 bases, with 11 bases between. The CDR3 consists of 13 residues. Germline CDR1 is SGDLS and CDR2 is YYNGEE. The CDR3 nucleotides read TGTGCCAGCAGTTCAGGGCAGAACAATGAGCAGTTCTTC. Its translation is CASSSGQNNEQFF.

This clone occurred once. The CDR3 sequence: CASSVYGANVLTF. DNA of the CDR3: TGTGCCAGCAGTGTATATGGGGCCAACGTCCTGACTTTC. The chain couples TRBV2 to TRBJ2-6; D is uncertain. Germline CDR1 reads SNHLY; CDR2 reads FYNNEI. The CDR3 loop spans 13 amino acids. V was shortened by 4 bases and J by 3 bases, with 4 bases between the two germline ends.

The chain couples TRBV21-1 to TRBJ2-3; the tabulated D call, TRBD1, remains unverified against the DNA. TRBV21-1 is flagged as a pseudogene. The CDR3 is 14 residues long. In nucleotides, the CDR3 is TGTGCCAGCAGCAAGGACAGGGGGAAAGATACGCAGTATTTT. It specifies CASSKDRGKDTQYF.

The V gene is TRBV7-2, the J gene TRBJ2-3; 8 bases map to TRBD1. Germline CDR1 reads SGHTA; CDR2 reads FQGNSA. With 7 bases clipped from V and 1 base from J, the junction kept 7 bases outside the gene matches. The length of the CDR3 is 15 residues. CDR3: CASISPTGGTDTQYF. In DNA form, the CDR3 reads TGTGCCAGCATCTCACCGACAGGGGGCACAGATACGCAGTATTTT.

The CDR3 region is CASSRTRTEAYNEQFF. CDR3 bases: TGCGCCAGCAGCAGGACCCGGACGGAGGCCTACAATGAGCAGTTCTTC. This rearrangement joins TRBV5-1 to TRBJ2-1; D is possibly TRBD2 (5 bases). This CDR3 region has 16 residues. Germline V CDR1 and CDR2: SGHRS, YFSETQ. Trimming stripped 4 bases from V and 2 bases from J, with 16 bases between.

About this clone: Different DNA sequences within this sample yield the same CDR3. V usage is TRBV4-1 and J usage is TRBJ1-1; D gene unclear. Germline CDR1 and CDR2: MGHRA and YSYEKL. The length of the CDR3 is 14 residues. Trimming pared 0 bases from V and 1 base from J, leaving 6 bases between. In nucleotides, the CDR3 is TGCGCCAGCAGCCAAGATCCAGGGAACACTGAAGCTTTCTTT. This gives the protein CASSQDPGNTEAFF.

The chain joins TRBV7-2 to TRBJ2-1, with 10 bases lining up with TRBD2. Trimming at V came to 5 bases and at J to 3 bases, leaving 4 bases not matched to a gene. The CDR3 loop spans 15 amino acids. Germline CDR1 and CDR2: SGHTA and FQGNSA. The CDR3 is CASSQRGGGYNEQFF. In DNA form, the CDR3 reads TGTGCCAGCAGCCAGCGGGGGGGCGGCTACAATGAGCAGTTCTTC.

The V and J genes are TRBV6-6 and TRBJ1-3, with D perhaps TRBD1 (5 bases). Germline V lookup: CDR1 MNHNY, CDR2 SVGAGI (reference sequence). CDR3 length: 14 residues. Trimming took off 10 bases at V and 1 base at J, with 14 bases between the two ends. The CDR3 DNA reads as TGTGCCACCTCTCCCGGGGGTTCTGGAAACACCATATATTTT. Its translation: CATSPGGSGNTIYF.

The rearrangement links TRBV6-2 or TRBV6-3 to TRBJ1-5; maybe TRBD1 (5 bases). The CDR3 consists of 15 residues. Trimming left V 4 bases short and J 3 bases short, with 13 bases between. In germline, CDR1 is MNHEY, CDR2 SVGEGT. The CDR3 region is CASSWTRGLNQPQHF. CDR3 DNA: TGTGCCAGCAGTTGGACAAGGGGTCTCAATCAGCCCCAGCATTTT.

The gene calls are TRBV18 and TRBJ2-3, with D maybe TRBD2 (6 bases). The CDR3 spans 16 residues. Germline lookup yields CDR1 KGHSH and CDR2 LQKENI. V lost 6 bases, J lost 0 bases, and 16 bases lay in between. The CDR3 DNA follows: TGTGCCAGCTCGCACGAAACTGGGAGGAGCACAGATACGCAGTATTTT. This encodes CASSHETGRSTDTQYF.

The gene calls are TRBV29-1 and TRBJ1-1; D not resolved. Trimming removed 3 bases from V and 4 bases from J, with 9 bases in between. This CDR3 is built from 12 residues. CDR1 SQVTM and CDR2 ANQGSEA come from the germline V gene. Here the CDR3 reads CSVDRQATEAFF. The CDR3, as DNA: TGCAGCGTTGATAGGCAGGCCACTGAAGCTTTCTTT.

CDR3 sequence (DNA): TGCGCCAGCAGTTCCCAGGGGGCAGGCTATGGCTACACCTTC. Amino acid sequence: CASSSQGAGYGYTF. This chain links TRBV10-2 with TRBJ1-2, with TRBD1 matching 8 bases. CDR3 length equals 14 residues. V was clipped by 5 bases and J by 4 bases; unmatched bases: 6. Germline V gene data show CDR1 as WSHSY and CDR2 as SAAADI.

V is TRBV7-2 and J is TRBJ2-7, with D possibly matching TRBD2 (5 bases). The CDR3 has 15 amino acids. The germline V gene encodes CDR1 SGHTA and CDR2 FQGNSA. The ends were cut back, 0 bases at V and 9 bases at J, with 18 bases in the middle. CDR3 loop: CASSLAMGATAVQYF. CDR3 sequence (DNA): TGTGCCAGCAGCTTAGCAATGGGAGCGACGGCCGTGCAGTACTTC.

The genes are TRBV12-3 or TRBV12-4 and TRBJ1-4; 8 nucleotides match TRBD1. The CDR3 contains 13 residues. V dropped 7 bases and J dropped 10; count of bases not matched to a gene: 8. The CDR3 region is CASMDRVGGKLFF. The CDR3 coding sequence is TGTGCCAGCATGGACAGGGTCGGGGGAAAACTGTTTTTT.